This T cell receptor (beta chain) was documented in a study of T cell repertoires in cytomegalovirus infection. One entry per CDR3 protein results from TCRdb running MiXCR on the reads. The sample contains about 260,000 distinct CDR3 sequences, roughly an eighth of which appear only once. In regard to this clonotype: Its antigen remains unidentified.

Study-level findings and limits: HLA-C-restricted TCR beta clonotypes specific for CMV led the ex vivo response. Individuals carrying CMV plus the relevant HLA were identified by cumulative frequency of public TCR beta families.

The germline gives CDR1 SQVTM, CDR2 ANQGSEA. The CDR3 runs 14 residues. V dropped 3 bases and J dropped 1 base, with 13 bases sitting between them. The receptor's source is a human donor in good health (CMV status not recorded). Some clones in this sample may be carry-over from other donors' samples. The sample comprised PBMCs. J is TRBJ2-7 and V is TRBV29-1; TRBD1 is a possible D gene (5 bases). CDR3 coding DNA: TGCAGCGTTGAGGGCGCAGGGCCTTCCTACGAGCAGTACTTC. Translation gives CSVEGAGPSYEQYF.